This TCR beta chain was profiled in a study of blood T cell repertoires in COVID-19. As for the study in general: From the United States, Italy and Spain came samples of acute and convalescent COVID-19.

The ends were cut back, 4 bases at V and 1 base at J, with 14 bases in the middle. Germline CDR1 LGHNA, CDR2 YSLEER. CDR3 size: 15 residues. Sequencing was performed with immunoSEQ multiplex PCR; in TCRdb, only in-frame clones are kept and a portion is missing. The sample records about 54,000 clones, 80% to 90% being singletons. The chain has TRBV4-3 and TRBJ2-7, with a weak D call TRBD1 (6 bases). The sequence was collected from a man aged 50-59 years with active COVID-19. Material: peripheral blood. The CDR3 bases are TGCGCCAGCAGCCGACACTCTACAGGGTCCTACGAGCAGTACTTC. It specifies CASSRHSTGSYEQYF.